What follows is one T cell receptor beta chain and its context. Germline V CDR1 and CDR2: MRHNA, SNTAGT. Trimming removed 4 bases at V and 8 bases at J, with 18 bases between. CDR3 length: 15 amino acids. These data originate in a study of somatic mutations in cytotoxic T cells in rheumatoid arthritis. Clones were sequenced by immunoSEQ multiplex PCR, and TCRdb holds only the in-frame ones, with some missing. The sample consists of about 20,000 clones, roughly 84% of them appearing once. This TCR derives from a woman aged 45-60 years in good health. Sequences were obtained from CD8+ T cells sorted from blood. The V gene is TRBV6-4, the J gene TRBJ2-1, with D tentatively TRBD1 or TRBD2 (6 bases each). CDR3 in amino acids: CASSVEGGRSDEQFF. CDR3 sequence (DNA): TGTGCCAGCAGTGTAGAGGGGGGCCGTAGCGATGAGCAGTTCTTC.